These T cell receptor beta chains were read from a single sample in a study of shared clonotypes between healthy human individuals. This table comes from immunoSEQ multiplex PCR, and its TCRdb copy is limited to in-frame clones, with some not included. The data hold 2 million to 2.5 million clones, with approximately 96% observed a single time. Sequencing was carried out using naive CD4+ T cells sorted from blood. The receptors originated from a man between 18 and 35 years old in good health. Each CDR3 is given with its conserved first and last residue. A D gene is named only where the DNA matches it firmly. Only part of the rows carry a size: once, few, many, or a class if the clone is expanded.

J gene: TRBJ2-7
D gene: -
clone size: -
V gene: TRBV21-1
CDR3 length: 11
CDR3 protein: CASSKKIEQYF

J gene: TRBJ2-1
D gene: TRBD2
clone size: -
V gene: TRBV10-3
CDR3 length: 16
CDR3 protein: CAISGTSGGSYNEQFF

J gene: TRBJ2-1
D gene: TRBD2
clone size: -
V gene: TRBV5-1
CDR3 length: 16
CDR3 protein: CASSLAAGGSYNEQFF

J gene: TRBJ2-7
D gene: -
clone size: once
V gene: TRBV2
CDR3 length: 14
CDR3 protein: CASSETFSGGEQYF

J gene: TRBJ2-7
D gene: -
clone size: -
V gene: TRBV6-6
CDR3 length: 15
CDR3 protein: CASSYLGRSGYEQYF

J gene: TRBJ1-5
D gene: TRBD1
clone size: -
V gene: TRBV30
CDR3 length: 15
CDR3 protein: CAWSEWDRVSQPQHF

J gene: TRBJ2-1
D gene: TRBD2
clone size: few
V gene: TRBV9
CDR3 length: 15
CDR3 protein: CASSVAGGPYNEQFF

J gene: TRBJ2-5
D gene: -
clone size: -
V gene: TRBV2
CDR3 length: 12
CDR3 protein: CASLPVGETQYF

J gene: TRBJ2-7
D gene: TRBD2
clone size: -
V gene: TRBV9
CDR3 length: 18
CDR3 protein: CASSVGTSGRADSYEQYF

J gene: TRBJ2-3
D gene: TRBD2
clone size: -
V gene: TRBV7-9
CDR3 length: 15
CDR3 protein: CASSFWTSNLDTQYF

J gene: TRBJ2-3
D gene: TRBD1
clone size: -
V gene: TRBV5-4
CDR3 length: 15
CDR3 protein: CASSPRTGTTDTQYF

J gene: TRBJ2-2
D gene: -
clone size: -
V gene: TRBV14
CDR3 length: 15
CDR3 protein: CASSLIRTGTGELFF

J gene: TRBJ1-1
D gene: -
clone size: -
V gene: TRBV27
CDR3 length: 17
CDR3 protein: CASSLSRSVGPLLEAFF

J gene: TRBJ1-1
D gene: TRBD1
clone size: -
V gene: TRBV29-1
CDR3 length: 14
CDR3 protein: CSVVNRGLWAEAFF

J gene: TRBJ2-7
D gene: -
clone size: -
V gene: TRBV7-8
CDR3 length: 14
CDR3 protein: CASSWRTGQHEQYF

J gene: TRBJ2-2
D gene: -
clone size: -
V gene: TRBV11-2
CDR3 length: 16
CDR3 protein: CASSLHGGKGAGELFF

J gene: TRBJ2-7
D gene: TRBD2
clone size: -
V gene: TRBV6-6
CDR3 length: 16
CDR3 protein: CASSTYLAGPPREQYF

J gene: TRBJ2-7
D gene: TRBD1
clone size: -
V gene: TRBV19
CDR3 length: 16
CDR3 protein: CASSPLAKGASYEQYF